This T cell receptor (beta chain) emerged from a study of early T cells in non-severe SARS-CoV-2 infection (dated by TCRdb to 2020 to 2023). Regarding the complete study: Because TCR sequencing relied on bulk RNA taken from unsorted whole blood, pairing of alpha and beta chains was not possible. Results and caveats for the whole study, not just this receptor: VDJdb matching was skewed toward anti-spike CD8 responses, so virus-specific expansions were likely underestimated and private and CD4 specificities were missed.

A case-control design nested within a healthcare worker cohort in London, UK, was used, with weekly nasopharyngeal swab PCR tests and blood sampling performed. Healthcare workers were enrolled in the week of the UK lockdown, from 23 to 31 March 2020, and were followed every week for up to roughly 15 weeks. In the germline V gene, CDR1 corresponds to SGHTA and CDR2 to FQGTGA. At the junction V is shortened by 5 bases and J by 4 bases, with 17 bases in between. The CDR3 starts with the cysteine, ends with the phenylalanine, and has 15 residues. Only the CDR3 part of the read is kept: 45 bases, read in frame from the first base. Remarks on this clonotype: What antigen it recognizes has not been identified. Base quality data are lacking; no much larger clone is found one base away.

Library creation used 5' RACE. The sequencer listed for this sample is NextSeq 500. In the TCR library protocol, unique molecular identifiers were attached to individual cDNA molecules to correct for PCR bias and sequencing error. TCR alpha and beta chains were both sequenced, and the abundances of alpha and beta sequences in each sample were closely correlated with each other. The study's processing was this. Decombinator V4 was used to annotate the V gene, J gene and CDR3 of the TCR sequences. TCRs were defined as expanded if a significant change between any two time points was detected under a Poisson model with p below 0.0001. TCR abundances were normalised to the total number of TCRs sequenced in each sample and reported as counts per million. TRAV1-2 paired with TRAJ12, TRAJ20 or TRAJ33 defined MAIT TCRs, while TRAV10 paired with TRAJ18 defined iNKT TCRs. VDJdb, accessed on 1 November 2021, was searched for TCRs annotated for CMV, EBV and SARS-CoV-2, and TCRs annotated for more than one antigen were excluded. In TCRdb, the public reads were trimmed at Q25 with fastp and aligned with MiXCR, with productive beta chains retained. One record per CDR3 amino acid sequence lists the most common genes and DNA. The V and J calls, along with clone size, are taken from TCRdb and not from the paper's own processing. The sample includes about 48,000 distinct CDR3 sequences, with over 10% observed a single time. The ten largest make up roughly 10% of the sample.

In this chain, TRBV7-3 is recombined with TRBJ2-5, with the identity of the D gene unclear. The sequenced sample consisted of whole blood. This receptor was obtained from an adult who was a healthcare worker with PCR-confirmed SARS-CoV-2 infection or an uninfected control (not recorded which). The CDR3 loop reads CASSPGPKAPETQYF. The bases are TGTGCCAGCAGCCCCGGGCCTAAGGCACCAGAGACCCAGTACTTC. The CDR3 plus the reference TRBV7-3 and TRBJ2-5 genes for the other parts give the full variable domain: GAGVSQTPSNKVTEKGKYVELRCDPISGHTALYWYRQSLGQGPEFLIYFQGTGAADDSGLPNDRFFAVRPEGSVSTLKIQRTERGDSAVYLCASSPGPKAPETQYFGPGTRLLVL.